These T cell receptor beta chains were read from a single sample in a study of cytotoxic CD8 clonotypes in ibrutinib-treated CLL. The method was immunoSEQ multiplex PCR; TCRdb's version includes in-frame clones alone and lacks a portion of them. This table holds more than 200,000 clones, 60% to 75% found once. Sequenced here: PBMCs, sampled after 24 months of ibrutinib treatment. The source of these receptors is a human donor with chronic lymphocytic leukemia. Both conserved end residues are part of each CDR3. Each record gives: V gene, CDR3 length, clone size, J gene, D gene, CDR3 protein, CDR3 DNA. D genes are given only for firm matches. Clone size, where shown, is once, few, many, or a class for clones that have expanded.

v_gene: TRBV30; len: 11; abundance: .; j_gene: TRBJ2-5; d_gene: .; CDR3aa: CAWRSRDTQYF; CDR3nt: TGTGCCTGGAGATCACGGGACACCCAGTACTTC
v_gene: TRBV28; len: 14; abundance: .; j_gene: TRBJ2-7; d_gene: TRBD2; CDR3aa: CASSLASGSYEQYF; CDR3nt: TGTGCCAGCAGTTTGGCTAGCGGGTCCTACGAGCAGTACTTC
v_gene: TRBV6-6; len: 12; abundance: .; j_gene: TRBJ2-7; d_gene: .; CDR3aa: CASSWANYEQYF; CDR3nt: TGTGCCAGCAGTTGGGCCAACTACGAGCAGTACTTC
v_gene: TRBV9; len: 16; abundance: once; j_gene: TRBJ2-3; d_gene: .; CDR3aa: CASSVDRAVRRDTQYF; CDR3nt: TGTGCCAGCAGCGTAGATCGAGCGGTCAGGAGGGATACGCAGTATTTT
v_gene: TRBV20-1; len: 11; abundance: .; j_gene: TRBJ1-2; d_gene: .; CDR3aa: CSALGPNGYTF; CDR3nt: TGCAGTGCCCTGGGACCGAATGGCTACACCTTC
v_gene: TRBV18; len: 15; abundance: few; j_gene: TRBJ1-1; d_gene: TRBD1; CDR3aa: CASSTATGPNTEAFF; CDR3nt: TGTGCCAGCTCAACAGCGACAGGGCCGAACACTGAAGCTTTCTTT
v_gene: TRBV10-3; len: 16; abundance: .; j_gene: TRBJ2-2; d_gene: TRBD2; CDR3aa: CAISAEGTSIGGELFF; CDR3nt: TGTGCCATCAGTGCGGAGGGGACTAGCATCGGGGGGGAGCTGTTTTTT
v_gene: TRBV6-5; len: 14; abundance: few; j_gene: TRBJ1-3; d_gene: TRBD1; CDR3aa: CATRRTGAGNTIYF; CDR3nt: TGTGCCACCCGTCGGACAGGAGCTGGAAACACCATATATTTT
v_gene: TRBV11-2; len: 13; abundance: .; j_gene: TRBJ1-2; d_gene: TRBD1; CDR3aa: CASSRQGSEGYTF; CDR3nt: TGTGCCAGCAGCAGACAGGGTTCAGAGGGCTACACCTTC
v_gene: TRBV9; len: 15; abundance: .; j_gene: TRBJ2-1; d_gene: TRBD2; CDR3aa: CASSVGTSGSNEQFF; CDR3nt: TGTGCCAGCAGCGTGGGGACTAGCGGGAGCAATGAGCAGTTCTTC
v_gene: TRBV2; len: 15; abundance: .; j_gene: TRBJ2-6; d_gene: .; CDR3aa: CASSPQFSGANVLTF; CDR3nt: TGTGCCAGCAGCCCACAGTTCTCTGGGGCCAACGTCCTGACTTTC
v_gene: TRBV27; len: 17; abundance: .; j_gene: TRBJ2-3; d_gene: .; CDR3aa: CASSLVVASTSTDTQYF; CDR3nt: TGTGCCAGCAGTTTAGTAGTAGCGTCCACTAGCACAGATACGCAGTATTTT
v_gene: TRBV5-1; len: 14; abundance: .; j_gene: TRBJ2-3; d_gene: TRBD2; CDR3aa: CASRGISGADTQYF; CDR3nt: TGCGCCAGCAGAGGTATTAGCGGGGCAGATACGCAGTATTTT
v_gene: TRBV27; len: 13; abundance: .; j_gene: TRBJ1-1; d_gene: .; CDR3aa: CASSPALNTEAFF; CDR3nt: TGTGCCAGCAGTCCCGCACTGAACACTGAAGCTTTCTTT
v_gene: TRBV9; len: 15; abundance: .; j_gene: TRBJ1-3; d_gene: .; CDR3aa: CASSALQSSGNTIYF; CDR3nt: TGTGCCAGCAGCGCCCTTCAGAGCTCTGGAAACACCATATATTTT
v_gene: TRBV2; len: 13; abundance: .; j_gene: TRBJ1-2; d_gene: .; CDR3aa: CASSEVTGDRYTF; CDR3nt: TGTGCCAGCAGTGAAGTTACCGGAGACCGCTACACCTTC
v_gene: TRBV9; len: 15; abundance: .; j_gene: TRBJ2-5; d_gene: .; CDR3aa: CASSVNSGAGETQYF; CDR3nt: TGTGCCAGCAGCGTAAATAGCGGAGCTGGAGAGACCCAGTACTTC
v_gene: TRBV4-2; len: 16; abundance: .; j_gene: TRBJ1-5; d_gene: .; CDR3aa: CASSQESGDGGRPQHF; CDR3nt: TGTGCCAGCAGCCAAGAAAGCGGGGATGGGGGGAGGCCCCAGCATTTT
v_gene: TRBV7-3; len: 15; abundance: .; j_gene: TRBJ2-3; d_gene: .; CDR3aa: CASSLLGVELDTQYF; CDR3nt: TGTGCCAGCAGCTTATTGGGAGTTGAATTAGATACGCAGTATTTT
v_gene: TRBV9; len: 17; abundance: .; j_gene: TRBJ2-7; d_gene: TRBD2; CDR3aa: CASSVGASGTVINEQYF; CDR3nt: TGTGCCAGCAGCGTAGGTGCTAGCGGGACCGTTATTAACGAGCAGTACTTC
v_gene: TRBV6-6; len: 14; abundance: .; j_gene: TRBJ1-5; d_gene: .; CDR3aa: CASSYSSGKQPQHF; CDR3nt: TGTGCCAGCAGTTACTCGTCCGGGAAACAGCCCCAGCATTTT
v_gene: TRBV7-2; len: 17; abundance: once; j_gene: TRBJ2-5; d_gene: TRBD2; CDR3aa: CASSKDGWVAGQETQYF; CDR3nt: TGTGCCAGCAGCAAAGATGGGTGGGTAGCGGGACAAGAGACCCAGTACTTC
v_gene: TRBV7-9; len: 16; abundance: .; j_gene: TRBJ2-1; d_gene: .; CDR3aa: CASSSGQAAAGNEQFF; CDR3nt: TGTGCCAGCAGCTCAGGGCAAGCCGCCGCCGGCAATGAGCAGTTCTTC
v_gene: TRBV2; len: 13; abundance: .; j_gene: TRBJ2-5; d_gene: .; CDR3aa: CASTPGMEETQYF; CDR3nt: TGTGCCAGTACCCCTGGAATGGAGGAGACCCAGTACTTC
v_gene: TRBV19; len: 14; abundance: .; j_gene: TRBJ1-2; d_gene: .; CDR3aa: CASTPDREIYGYTF; CDR3nt: TGTGCCAGTACCCCGGACAGAGAGATCTATGGCTACACCTTC
v_gene: TRBV27; len: 15; abundance: few; j_gene: TRBJ2-7; d_gene: .; CDR3aa: CASSLRGSGSYEQYF; CDR3nt: TGTGCCAGCAGTTTAAGAGGGTCGGGTTCCTACGAGCAGTACTTC
v_gene: TRBV2; len: 13; abundance: .; j_gene: TRBJ1-1; d_gene: TRBD1; CDR3aa: CASAGQGGTEAFF; CDR3nt: TGTGCCAGCGCAGGACAGGGAGGCACTGAAGCTTTCTTT
v_gene: TRBV7-3; len: 15; abundance: .; j_gene: TRBJ2-5; d_gene: TRBD1; CDR3aa: CASSSRTGWGETQYF; CDR3nt: TGTGCCAGCAGCTCCCGGACAGGGTGGGGGGAGACCCAGTACTTC
v_gene: TRBV6-5; len: 15; abundance: few; j_gene: TRBJ2-7; d_gene: .; CDR3aa: CASSLTQGLWDVQYF; CDR3nt: TGTGCCAGCAGTCTAACCCAGGGACTTTGGGATGTGCAGTACTTC
v_gene: TRBV4-3; len: 16; abundance: .; j_gene: TRBJ2-7; d_gene: .; CDR3aa: CASSQEWGDSSYEQYF; CDR3nt: TGCGCCAGCAGCCAGGAATGGGGGGACAGCTCCTACGAGCAGTACTTC
v_gene: TRBV14; len: 19; abundance: .; j_gene: TRBJ2-6; d_gene: TRBD1; CDR3aa: CASSQLRDRGVSGANVLTF; CDR3nt: TGTGCCAGCAGCCAGCTCCGGGACAGGGGAGTTTCTGGGGCCAACGTCCTGACTTTC
v_gene: TRBV7-9; len: 18; abundance: .; j_gene: TRBJ2-7; d_gene: TRBD1; CDR3aa: CASSSNLGRTGATYEQYF; CDR3nt: TGTGCCAGCAGCTCTAACCTCGGCCGGACAGGTGCCACCTACGAGCAGTACTTC
v_gene: TRBV7-3; len: 14; abundance: .; j_gene: TRBJ2-3; d_gene: TRBD1; CDR3aa: CASTKGQGTDTQYF; CDR3nt: TGTGCCAGCACTAAGGGACAGGGAACCGATACGCAGTATTTT
v_gene: TRBV5-4; len: 15; abundance: .; j_gene: TRBJ2-1; d_gene: TRBD2; CDR3aa: CASSFPSGRFNEQFF; CDR3nt: TGTGCCAGCAGCTTTCCTAGCGGGAGGTTCAATGAGCAGTTCTTC